The clone carrying this T cell receptor beta chain was counted a few times. Its antigen is not identified. TCRdb re-analysed the reads in MiXCR, keeping a single row per CDR3 protein. The table lists 380,000 or so distinct CDR3 sequences, about 35% of them singletons. The data originate from a study of T cell repertoires in cytomegalovirus infection. This CDR3 contains 14 residues. V lost 3 bases, J lost 4 bases, and 12 bases lay in between. In germline, CDR1 is DFQATT, CDR2 SNEGSKA (reference sequence). The sample consisted of cultured PBMCs, taken from culture after CMV antigen stimulation. The TCR was taken from a human donor in good health (CMV status not recorded). Some clones in this sample may be carry-over from other donors' samples. V is TRBV20-1 and J is TRBJ1-4; D remains ambiguous. The CDR3 loop is CSASFRSRNEKLFF. Written as DNA, the CDR3 is TGCAGTGCTAGCTTCCGCAGCCGTAATGAAAAACTGTTTTTT.